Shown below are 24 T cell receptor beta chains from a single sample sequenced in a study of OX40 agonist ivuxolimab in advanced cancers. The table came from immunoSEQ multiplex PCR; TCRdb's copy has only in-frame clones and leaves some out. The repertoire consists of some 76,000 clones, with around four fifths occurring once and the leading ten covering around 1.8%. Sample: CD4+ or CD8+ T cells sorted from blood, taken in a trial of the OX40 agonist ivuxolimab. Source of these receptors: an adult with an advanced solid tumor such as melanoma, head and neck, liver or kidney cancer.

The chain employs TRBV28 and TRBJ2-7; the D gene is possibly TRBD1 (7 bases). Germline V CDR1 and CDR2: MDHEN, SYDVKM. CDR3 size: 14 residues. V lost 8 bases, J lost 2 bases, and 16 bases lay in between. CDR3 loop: CASGGTADTYEQYF. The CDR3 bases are TGTGCCAGCGGCGGGACAGCCGATACCTACGAGCAGTACTTC.

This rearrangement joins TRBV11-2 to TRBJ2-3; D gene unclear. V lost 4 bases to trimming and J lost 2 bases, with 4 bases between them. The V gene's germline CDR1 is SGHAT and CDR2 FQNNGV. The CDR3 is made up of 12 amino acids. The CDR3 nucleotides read TGTGCCAGCAGCTCCCTCACAGATACGCAGTATTTT. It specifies CASSSLTDTQYF. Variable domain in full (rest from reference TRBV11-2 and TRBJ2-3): EAGVAQSPRYKIIEKRQSVAFWCNPISGHATLYWYQQILGQGPKLLIQFQNNGVVDDSQLPKDRFSAERLKGVDSTLKIQPAKLEDSAVYLCASSSLTDTQYFGPGTRLTVL.

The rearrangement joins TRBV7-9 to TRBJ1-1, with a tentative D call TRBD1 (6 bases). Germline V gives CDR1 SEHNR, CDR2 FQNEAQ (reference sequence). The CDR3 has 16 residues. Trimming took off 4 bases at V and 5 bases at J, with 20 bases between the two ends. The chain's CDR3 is CASSSTGAGGQTEAFF. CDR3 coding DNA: TGTGCCAGCAGCTCCACCGGTGCGGGGGGGCAAACTGAAGCTTTCTTT.

The CDR3: CASSPGQVFTTNYGYTF. CDR3 coding DNA: TGTGCCAGCAGTCCCGGACAGGTATTCACCACAAACTATGGCTACACCTTC. The chain combines TRBV27 with TRBJ1-2; 7 nucleotides align to TRBD1. CDR3 length equals 17 residues. Germline assignment: CDR1 MNHEY and CDR2 SMNVEV (reference sequence). The V gene end was trimmed by 5 bases and the J gene end by 2 bases; junction bases not matched to a gene: 14.

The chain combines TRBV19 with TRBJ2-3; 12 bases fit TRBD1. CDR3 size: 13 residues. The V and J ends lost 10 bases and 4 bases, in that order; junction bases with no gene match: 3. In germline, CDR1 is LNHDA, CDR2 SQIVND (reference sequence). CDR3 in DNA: TGTGCCACGGGACAGGGGGCCGCAGATACGCAGTATTTT. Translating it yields CATGQGAADTQYF.

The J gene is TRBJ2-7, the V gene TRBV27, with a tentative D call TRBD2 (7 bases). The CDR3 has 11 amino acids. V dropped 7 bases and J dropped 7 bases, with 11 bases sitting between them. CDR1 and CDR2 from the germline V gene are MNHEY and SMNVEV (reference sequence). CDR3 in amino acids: CASKGGGEQYF. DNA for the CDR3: TGTGCCAGCAAGGGGGGGGGAGAGCAGTACTTC.

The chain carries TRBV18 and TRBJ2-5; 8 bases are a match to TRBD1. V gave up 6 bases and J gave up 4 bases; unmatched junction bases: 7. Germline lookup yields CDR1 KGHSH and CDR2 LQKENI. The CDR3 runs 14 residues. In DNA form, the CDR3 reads TGTGCCAGCTCCCCGGGACAGGCGGTAGAGACCCAGTACTTC. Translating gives CASSPGQAVETQYF.

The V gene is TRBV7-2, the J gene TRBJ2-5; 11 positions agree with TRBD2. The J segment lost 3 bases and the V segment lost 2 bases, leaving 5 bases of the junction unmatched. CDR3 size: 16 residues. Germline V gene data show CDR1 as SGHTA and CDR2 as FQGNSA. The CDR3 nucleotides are TGTGCCAGCAGCTTATGGGTAGCGGGGGGGAAAGAGACCCAGTACTTC. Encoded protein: CASSLWVAGGKETQYF.

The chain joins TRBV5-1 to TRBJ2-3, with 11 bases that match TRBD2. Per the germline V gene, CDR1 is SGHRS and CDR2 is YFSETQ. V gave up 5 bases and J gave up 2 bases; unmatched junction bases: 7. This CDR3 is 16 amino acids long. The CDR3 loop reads CASRPLAGGHTDTQYF. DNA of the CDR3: TGCGCCAGCAGACCTCTAGCGGGGGGACACACAGATACGCAGTATTTT.

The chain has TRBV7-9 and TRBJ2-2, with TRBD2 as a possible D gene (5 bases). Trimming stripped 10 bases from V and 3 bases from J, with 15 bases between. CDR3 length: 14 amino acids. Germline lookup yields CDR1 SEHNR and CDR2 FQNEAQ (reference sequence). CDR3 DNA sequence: TGTGCCAAAGAGGAGGTTTACGACACCGGGGAGCTGTTTTTT. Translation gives CAKEEVYDTGELFF.

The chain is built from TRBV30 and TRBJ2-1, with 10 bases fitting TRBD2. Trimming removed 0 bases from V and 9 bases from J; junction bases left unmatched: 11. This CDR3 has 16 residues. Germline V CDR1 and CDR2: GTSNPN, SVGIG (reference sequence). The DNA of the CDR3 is TGTGCCTGGAGTGTACTGGGGCTAGCGGGAGTGGTTGAGCAGTTCTTC. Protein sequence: CAWSVLGLAGVVEQFF. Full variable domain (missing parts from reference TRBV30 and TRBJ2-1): SQTIHQWPATLVQPVGSPLSLECTVEGTSNPNLYWYRQAAGRGLQLLFYSVGIGQISSEVPQNLSASRPQDRQFILSSKKLLLSDSGFYLCAWSVLGLAGVVEQFFGPGTRLTVL.

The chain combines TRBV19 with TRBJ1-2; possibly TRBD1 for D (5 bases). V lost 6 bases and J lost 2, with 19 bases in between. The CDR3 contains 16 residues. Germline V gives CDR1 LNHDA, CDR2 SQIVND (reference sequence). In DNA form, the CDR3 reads TGTGCCAGTAGCGTATTTTCGGGACGGCGAAACTATGGCTACACCTTC. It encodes CASSVFSGRRNYGYTF.

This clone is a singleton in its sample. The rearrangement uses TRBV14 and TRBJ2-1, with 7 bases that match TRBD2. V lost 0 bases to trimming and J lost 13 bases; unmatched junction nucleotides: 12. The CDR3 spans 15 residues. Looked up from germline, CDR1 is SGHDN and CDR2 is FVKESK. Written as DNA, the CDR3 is TGTGCCAGCAGCCAAGATAGGGGTAGCGGGCTAAGTCAGTTCTTC. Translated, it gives CASSQDRGSGLSQFF.

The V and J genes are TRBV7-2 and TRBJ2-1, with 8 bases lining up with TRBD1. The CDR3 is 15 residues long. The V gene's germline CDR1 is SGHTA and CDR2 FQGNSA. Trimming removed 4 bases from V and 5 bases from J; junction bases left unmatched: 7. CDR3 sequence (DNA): TGTGCCAGCAGCTCACAGGGGGGTCCCAACAATGAGCAGTTCTTC. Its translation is CASSSQGGPNNEQFF.

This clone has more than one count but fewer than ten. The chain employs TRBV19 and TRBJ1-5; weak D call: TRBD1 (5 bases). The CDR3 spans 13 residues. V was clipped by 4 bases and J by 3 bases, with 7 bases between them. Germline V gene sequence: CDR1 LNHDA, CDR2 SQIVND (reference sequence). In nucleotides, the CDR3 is TGTGCCAGTAGTAGGGACGTCAATCAGCCCCAGCATTTT. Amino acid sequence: CASSRDVNQPQHF.

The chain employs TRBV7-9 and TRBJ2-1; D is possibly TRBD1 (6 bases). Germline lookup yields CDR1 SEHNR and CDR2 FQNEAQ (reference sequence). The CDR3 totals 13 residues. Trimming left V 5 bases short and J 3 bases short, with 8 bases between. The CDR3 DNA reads TGTGCCAGCAGCCCCAGGGGCTACAATGAGCAGTTCTTC. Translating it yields CASSPRGYNEQFF.

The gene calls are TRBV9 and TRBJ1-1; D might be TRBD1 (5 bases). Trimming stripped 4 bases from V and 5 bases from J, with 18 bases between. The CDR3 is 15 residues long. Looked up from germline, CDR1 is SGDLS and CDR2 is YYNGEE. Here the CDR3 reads CASSPRGQGGTEAFF. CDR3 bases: TGTGCCAGCAGCCCCCGAGGGCAGGGCGGGACTGAAGCTTTCTTT. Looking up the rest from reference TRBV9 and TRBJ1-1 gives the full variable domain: DSGVTQTPKHLITATGQRVTLRCSPRSGDLSVYWYQQSLDQGLQFLIQYYNGEERAKGNILERFSAQQFPDLHSELNLSSLELGDSALYFCASSPRGQGGTEAFFGQGTRLTVV.

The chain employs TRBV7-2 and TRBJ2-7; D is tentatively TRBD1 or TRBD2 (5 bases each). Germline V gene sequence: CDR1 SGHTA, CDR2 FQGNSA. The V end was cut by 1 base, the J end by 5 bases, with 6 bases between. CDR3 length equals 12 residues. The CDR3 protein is CASSLGGDEQYF. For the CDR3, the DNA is TGTGCCAGCAGCTTAGGAGGGGACGAGCAGTACTTC. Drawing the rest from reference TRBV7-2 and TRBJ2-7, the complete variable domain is GAGVSQSPSNKVTEKGKDVELRCDPISGHTALYWYRQSLGQGLEFLIYFQGNSAPDKSGLPSDRFSAERTGGSVSTLTIQRTQQEDSAVYLCASSLGGDEQYFGPGTRLTVT.

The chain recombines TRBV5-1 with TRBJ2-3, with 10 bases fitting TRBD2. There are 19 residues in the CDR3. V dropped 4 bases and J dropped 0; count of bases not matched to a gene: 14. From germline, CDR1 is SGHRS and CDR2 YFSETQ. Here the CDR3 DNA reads TGCGCCAGCAGCCGGGGGAGGACTAGCGGAGTAACTAGCACAGATACGCAGTATTTT. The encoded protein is CASSRGRTSGVTSTDTQYF.

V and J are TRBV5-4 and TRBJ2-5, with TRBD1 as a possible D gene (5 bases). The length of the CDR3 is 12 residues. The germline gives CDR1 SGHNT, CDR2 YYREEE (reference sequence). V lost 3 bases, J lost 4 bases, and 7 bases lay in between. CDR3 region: CASSSRAETQYF. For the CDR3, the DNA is TGTGCCAGCAGCTCCAGGGCAGAGACCCAGTACTTC.

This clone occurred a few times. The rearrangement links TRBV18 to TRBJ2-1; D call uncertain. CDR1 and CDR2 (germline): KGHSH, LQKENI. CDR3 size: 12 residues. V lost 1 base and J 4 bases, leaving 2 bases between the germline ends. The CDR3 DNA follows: TGTGCCAGCTCACCACGGTACAATGAGCAGTTCTTC. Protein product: CASSPRYNEQFF.

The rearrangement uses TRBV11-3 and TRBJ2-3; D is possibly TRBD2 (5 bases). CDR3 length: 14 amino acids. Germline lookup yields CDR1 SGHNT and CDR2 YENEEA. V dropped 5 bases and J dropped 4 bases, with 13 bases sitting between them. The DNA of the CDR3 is TGTGCCAGCAGCCTCCCGGGATTTCCAGATACGCAGTATTTT. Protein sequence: CASSLPGFPDTQYF.

The CDR3 DNA reads as TGTGCCAGCAGCACAACTAGCGGGTCCGGCACAGATACGCAGTATTTT. Amino acids: CASSTTSGSGTDTQYF. The J gene is TRBJ2-3, the V gene TRBV7-3, with 9 bases identical to TRBD2. The CDR3 loop spans 16 amino acids. V was clipped by 5 bases and J by 1 base; unmatched bases: 7. Germline CDR1 and CDR2: SGHTA and FQGTGA.

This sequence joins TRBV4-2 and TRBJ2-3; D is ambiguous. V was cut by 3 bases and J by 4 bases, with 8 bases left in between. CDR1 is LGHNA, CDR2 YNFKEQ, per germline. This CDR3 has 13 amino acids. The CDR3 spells CASSQGLSDTQYF. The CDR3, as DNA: TGTGCCAGCAGCCAGGGTCTTTCAGATACGCAGTATTTT.